A selection of T cell receptor beta chains follows, all from one sample in a study of human T cells and chemical hapten exposure. TCRdb re-derived calls from the RACE reads in MiXCR, one entry per CDR3 protein. The table lists roughly 380,000 distinct CDR3 sequences, approximately 4.4% of them singletons. Here the sequenced sample was whole blood, taken in connection with sensitization to the hapten diphenylcyclopropenone (DPC). The source is a woman in her 50s with alopecia areata. Some clones in this sample may be carry-over from other donors' samples. The CDR3 runs from the conserved cysteine through the conserved F or W. A D gene is named only where the DNA matches it firmly. Some rows mark clone size as missing; the rest say once, few, many or name a class of expanded clone.

V gene	D gene	J gene	clone size	CDR3 protein	CDR3 DNA
TRBV7-9	.	TRBJ1-4	.	CASSFDRSKATNEKLFF	TGTGCCAGCAGCTTCGACAGGAGCAAGGCAACTAATGAAAAACTGTTTTTT
TRBV7-2	TRBD2	TRBJ2-3	many	CASSPSSGFTDTQYF	TGTGCCAGCAGCCCTTCTAGCGGGTTCACAGATACGCAGTATTTT
TRBV18	.	TRBJ1-4	many	CASSPAQGTSNEKLFF	TGTGCCAGCTCACCAGCCCAGGGAACGTCTAATGAAAAACTGTTTTTT
TRBV10-3	.	TRBJ1-1	many	CAISESFDGMNTEAFF	TGTGCCATCAGTGAGTCTTTTGACGGCATGAACACTGAAGCTTTCTTT
TRBV5-1	.	TRBJ2-5	many	CASSFGASPVEETQYF	TGCGCCAGCAGCTTCGGAGCATCCCCGGTAGAAGAGACCCAGTACTTC
TRBV11-2	TRBD2	TRBJ2-1	.	CASSLPLAGGQNEQFF	TGTGCCAGCAGTCTCCCCCTAGCGGGAGGGCAGAATGAGCAGTTCTTC
TRBV6-6	TRBD2	TRBJ2-3	many	CASSYGRGGQDTQYF	TGTGCCAGCAGTTACGGACGGGGGGGCCAAGATACGCAGTATTTT
TRBV12-3/TRBV12-4	.	TRBJ2-2	many	CASSLNTPVTGELFF	TGTGCCAGCAGTTTAAACACCCCGGTCACCGGGGAGCTGTTTTTT
TRBV2	TRBD1	TRBJ2-7	.	CAGRTGGEEQYF	TGTGCCGGAAGGACAGGGGGCGAGGAGCAGTACTTC
TRBV11-2	TRBD1	TRBJ1-4	many	CASSTPTGGFGKLFF	TGTGCCAGCAGCACCCCCACAGGGGGGTTTGGAAAACTGTTTTTT
TRBV28	.	TRBJ2-1	few	CASSPWRVQGLSSYNEQFF	TGTGCCAGCAGTCCCTGGAGGGTTCAGGGGCTTAGCTCCTACAATGAGCAGTTCTTC
TRBV5-8	.	TRBJ1-1	.	CASGPGSTTNTEAFF	TGTGCCAGCGGGCCGGGATCAACGACGAACACTGAAGCTTTCTTT
TRBV7-2	TRBD1	TRBJ1-1	many	CATNRGVNTEAFF	TGTGCCACGAACAGGGGGGTGAACACTGAAGCTTTCTTT
TRBV20-1	.	TRBJ2-5	.	CSAGETQYF	TGCAGTGCTGGGGAGACCCAGTACTTC
TRBV3-1	.	TRBJ2-7	many	CASKGAGYEQYF	TGTGCCAGCAAGGGAGCTGGGTACGAGCAGTACTTC
TRBV21-1	.	TRBJ1-5	many	CASSGKEDRSRGSNQPQHF	TGTGCCAGCAGCGGAAAGGAGGACAGGTCCCGGGGGAGCAATCAGCCCCAGCATTTT
TRBV30	.	TRBJ1-1	many	CAWSHSNEAFF	TGTGCCTGGAGTCACAGCAATGAAGCTTTCTTT
TRBV20-1	TRBD1	TRBJ2-5	few	CSARTGGSETQYF	TGCAGTGCTCGGACAGGGGGTTCGGAGACCCAGTACTTC
TRBV18	TRBD1	TRBJ1-5	few	CASSPTTGSEPQHF	TGTGCCAGCTCACCTACGACAGGGAGCGAGCCCCAGCATTTT
TRBV7-9	.	TRBJ1-2	few	CASSLGRQDSYGYTF	TGTGCCAGCAGCTTAGGCCGCCAGGACAGTTATGGCTACACCTTC
TRBV11-2	.	TRBJ2-4	few	CASSPRLGSPKNIQYF	TGTGCCAGCAGCCCCCGACTAGGGAGTCCCAAAAACATTCAGTACTTC
TRBV5-1	.	TRBJ2-2	.	CASSPPATHTGELFF	TGCGCCAGCAGCCCCCCCGCGACGCACACCGGGGAGCTGTTTTTT
TRBV2	.	TRBJ1-6	.	CASSEGQFSNSHLHF	TGTGCCAGCAGTGAGGGGCAGTTTTCTAATTCACACCTCCACTTT
TRBV3-1	TRBD2	TRBJ2-2	few	CASSQDSPGLAGVATGELFF	TGTGCCAGCAGCCAAGATAGTCCGGGACTAGCGGGAGTGGCTACCGGGGAGCTGTTTTTT
TRBV21-1	.	TRBJ1-2	.	CASSKAGAFYGYTF	TGTGCCAGCAGCAAAGCAGGGGCGTTCTATGGCTACACCTTC
TRBV5-1	TRBD1	TRBJ1-5	many	CASSLGAGGEGQPQHF	TGCGCCAGCAGCTTGGGGGCAGGGGGCGAAGGGCAGCCCCAGCATTTT
TRBV6-6	TRBD2	TRBJ2-7	few	CASSWGRAEEQYF	TGTGCCAGCAGTTGGGGGAGGGCTGAGGAGCAGTACTTC
TRBV27	.	TRBJ1-2	many	CASSLGVPRAGNYGYTF	TGTGCCAGCAGCTTGGGGGTCCCACGGGCGGGGAACTATGGCTACACCTTC
TRBV10-3	TRBD1	TRBJ1-4	many	CAISGTGLRNEKLFF	TGTGCCATCAGTGGGACAGGTTTACGAAATGAAAAACTGTTTTTT